This TCR beta chain was profiled in a study of TIL therapy for anti-PD-1-resistant metastatic lung cancer. Whole-study context: Most patients had lung adenocarcinoma; several tumors were EGFR-mutant, two ALK-rearranged; half smoked currently or formerly. Tumors carried a median about 1.6 non-synonymous mutations per megabase.

Time point: pre-treatment sample, taken before nivolumab and TIL therapy. The libraries were made with immunoSEQ v3. Generated by immunoSEQ multiplex PCR, the TCRdb table keeps only in-frame clones and is missing some. Among nearly 15,000 clones listed, 86% were seen once. The V end was cut by 5 bases, the J end by 7 bases, with 19 bases between. The length of the CDR3 is 15 residues. CDR1 is SGHTA and CDR2 is FQGTGA in the germline V gene. The clonotype comes from a person aged 25-80 years with non-small cell lung cancer. The sample in question was blood, obtained at baseline. The gene calls are TRBV7-3 and TRBJ2-3; a possible D gene is TRBD2 (7 bases). CDR3 sequence reads: CASSLASGGGNTQYF. CDR3 sequence (DNA): TGTGCCAGCAGCCTCGCGTCGGGGGGCGGGAATACGCAGTATTTT.